This T cell receptor beta chain was captured in a study of blood T cell repertoires in COVID-19. Study background: Acute and convalescent COVID-19 samples came from the United States, Italy and Spain. PBMCs, B-cell-depleted T cells, or T cells were the source of the cDNA or gDNA that made up the material.

Losses at the gene ends were 2 bases for V and 7 bases for J; bases not matched to a gene: 8. This CDR3 region has 15 residues. Germline loops: CDR1 LGHDT, CDR2 YNNKEL (reference sequence). Original methodology: How many nucleated cells were present was estimated from reference gene primer amplification. Data came from immunoSEQ multiplex PCR; TCRdb stores just in-frame clones and leaves some out. The DNA gave D and trimming, while V, J and clone size come from that table. Altogether some 66,000 clones are present, about 90% being singletons, with the ten largest covering 6% to 8%. The chain recombines TRBV3-1 (or the pseudogene TRBV3-2) with TRBJ1-1; the match to TRBD1 covers 9 bases. What was sequenced was peripheral blood. This receptor was obtained from a human donor in a cohort sampled during active COVID-19. DNA for the CDR3: TGTGCCAGCAGCCAACCGGGACAGGGTGTTTTTGAAGCTTTCTTT. Translated, it gives CASSQPGQGVFEAFF.